This T cell receptor beta chain was sequenced for a study of control samples from healthy donors and cancer patients. Libraries were prepared by immunoSEQ multiplex PCR; TCRdb keeps only in-frame clonotypes and omits some of them. The table includes roughly 86,000 clones, 91% detected once. Deletions cut 4 bases from V and 4 bases from J, with 6 bases between. CDR3 length: 12 residues. CDR1 is SGHAT, CDR2 FQNNGV, per germline. This sequence originates from a young man in good health. The specimen was blood. J is TRBJ2-3 and V is TRBV11-2; D ambiguous. CDR3 in DNA: TGTGCCAGCAGCTCACGAGCAGATACGCAGTATTTT. Residues: CASSSRADTQYF.